This T cell receptor (beta chain) was identified during a study of blood T cell repertoires in COVID-19. TCRdb's table, derived via immunoSEQ multiplex PCR, lists solely in-frame clones and lacks some. The sample records around 310,000 clones, approximately 89% being singletons. Clinical history reported by participants formed the basis on which cohorts were assigned. CDR3 size: 15 residues. With V trimmed by 5 bases and J by 2 bases, 7 bases remained unmatched. Germline V gene sequence: CDR1 MNHEY, CDR2 SVGAGI. The sequencing sample was made of PBMCs or T cells enriched from blood (not recorded which). The chain is built from TRBV6-5 and TRBJ2-7, with 9 bases lining up with TRBD1. The origin of this receptor is a woman aged 30 to 39 who had recovered from COVID-19. CDR3 in DNA: TGTGCCAGCAGTCTGGACAGGGGCTACGCCTACGAGCAGTACTTC. It codes for CASSLDRGYAYEQYF.